The 20 T cell receptor beta chains below were found in one sample sequenced in a study of control samples from healthy donors and cancer patients. Sequencing used immunoSEQ multiplex PCR; TCRdb keeps in-frame clones, though not all of them. Among over 150,000 clones listed, 94% were seen once. The sample comprised blood. Source of these receptors: a woman aged 18-35 years in good health.

The V call is TRBV27, the J call TRBJ1-1; D ambiguous. Germline CDR1 reads MNHEY; CDR2 reads SMNVEV (reference sequence). The CDR3 length is 13 residues. Between the trimmed V and J ends, which lost 6 bases and 2 bases, there was a span of 10 bases. As DNA, the CDR3 is TGTGCCAGCAGACGGAATAGTAACACTGAAGCTTTCTTT. Its protein is CASRRNSNTEAFF.

This chain connects TRBV12-3 or TRBV12-4 to TRBJ1-2; D uncertain. V was clipped by 3 bases and J by 8 bases, with 13 bases between them. The CDR3 extends over 13 amino acids. The CDR3: CASSLGQASGYTF. The CDR3 bases are TGTGCCAGCAGTTTGGGCCAGGCCAGCGGCTACACCTTC.

The V gene is TRBV11-2, the J gene TRBJ1-4; tentative D call: TRBD1 (6 bases). V gave up 5 bases and J gave up 7 bases, with 14 bases separating them. CDR1 is SGHAT, CDR2 FQNNGV, per germline. This CDR3 spans 14 amino acids. Written as DNA, the CDR3 is TGTGCCAGCAGCCGGGGGGCGCAGGGTGAAAAACTGTTTTTT. The encoded protein is CASSRGAQGEKLFF.

The chain employs TRBV19 and TRBJ2-1; 7 positions match TRBD2. The CDR3 consists of 15 residues. Trimming cost V 6 bases and J 9 bases; bases outside gene matches: 14. Germline CDR1 is LNHDA and CDR2 is SQIVND (reference sequence). CDR3 DNA sequence: TGTGCCAGTAGACTTAGCGGGTCCGACCTCGGTGAGCAGTTCTTC. This codes for CASRLSGSDLGEQFF. Filled out from reference TRBV19 and TRBJ2-1, the complete variable domain reads DGGITQSPKYLFRKEGQNVTLSCEQNLNHDAMYWYRQDPGQGLRLIYYSQIVNDFQKGDIAEGYSVSREKKESFPLTVTSAQKNPTAFYLCASRLSGSDLGEQFFGPGTRLTVL.

V gene TRBV12-3 or TRBV12-4 combines with J gene TRBJ2-1; D not certain. The ends were cut back, 6 bases at V and 2 bases at J, with 8 bases in the middle. This CDR3 has 13 residues. CDR3 nucleotides: TGTGCCAGCAGGACTGGTCCCTACAATGAGCAGTTCTTC. It translates to CASRTGPYNEQFF.

This chain connects TRBV7-9 to TRBJ1-4; D ambiguous. This CDR3 comprises 12 residues. V shed 5 bases and J shed 13 bases, with 14 bases lying between them. Germline-derived CDR1 and CDR2 are SEHNR and FQNEAQ (reference sequence). CDR3 protein: CASSRTESGLFF. CDR3 bases: TGTGCCAGCAGCCGGACCGAATCAGGACTGTTTTTT.

J is TRBJ1-2 and V is TRBV5-1, with 8 positions matching TRBD1. With 5 bases clipped from V and 3 bases from J, the junction kept 3 bases outside the gene matches. This CDR3 contains 13 residues. CDR1 and CDR2 from the germline V gene are SGHRS and YFSETQ. The CDR3 sequence is CASSTGGDYGYTF. DNA for the CDR3: TGCGCCAGCAGTACAGGGGGGGACTATGGCTACACCTTC.

The genes are TRBV19 and TRBJ2-3; D gene ambiguous. The germline V gene encodes CDR1 LNHDA and CDR2 SQIVND (reference sequence). The CDR3 totals 14 residues. Deletions cut 2 bases from V and 2 bases from J, with 8 bases between. CDR3 DNA sequence: TGTGCCAGTAGTATAACTACTTACACAGATACGCAGTATTTT. The encoded protein is CASSITTYTDTQYF.

The chain is built from TRBV6-2 or TRBV6-3 and TRBJ1-5; possibly TRBD1 for D (5 bases). The CDR3 totals 12 residues. Between the trimmed V and J ends, which lost 5 bases and 7 bases, there was a span of 9 bases. Germline CDR1 reads MNHEY; CDR2 reads SVGEGT. The CDR3 region is CASSRGIQPQHF. DNA of the CDR3: TGTGCCAGCAGTCGGGGGATCCAGCCCCAGCATTTT.

The chain has TRBV19 and TRBJ1-2; 7 positions agree with TRBD1. In germline, CDR1 is LNHDA, CDR2 SQIVND (reference sequence). The junction had 15 bases not matched to a gene; V was cut back by 5 bases and J by 0 bases. The CDR3 is made up of 18 amino acids. The CDR3 DNA is TGTGCCAGTAGTCCCCGACAGGGCTCGATCCAAGCTAACTATGGCTACACCTTC. This translates into CASSPRQGSIQANYGYTF.

V is TRBV5-1 and J is TRBJ1-5; the match to TRBD1 covers 7 bases. The CDR3 is 15 residues long. Germline CDR1 is SGHRS and CDR2 is YFSETQ. J was trimmed by 3 bases and V by 1 base; bases with no gene match: 4. Here the CDR3 reads CASSLSGQDNQPQHF. As DNA, the CDR3 is TGCGCCAGCAGCTTGTCCGGACAGGACAATCAGCCCCAGCATTTT.

Written as DNA, the CDR3 is TGTGCCAGCAGCCCCACGGGGGCGGACTATGGCTACACCTTC. Protein product: CASSPTGADYGYTF. The chain recombines TRBV7-9 with TRBJ1-2, with TRBD1 as a possible D gene (6 bases). Deletions cut 5 bases from V and 3 bases from J, with 13 bases between. The CDR3 runs to 14 residues. Per germline, CDR1 SEHNR and CDR2 FQNEAQ (reference sequence).

DNA of the CDR3: TGTGCCAGCAACCTATACGGGGATAGCAATCAGCCCCAGCATTTT. Translating gives CASNLYGDSNQPQHF. The chain carries TRBV5-6 and TRBJ1-5, with D hard to call. Germline V lookup: CDR1 SGHDT, CDR2 YYEEEE. This CDR3 is built from 15 residues. The V gene lost 6 bases and the J gene lost 0 bases, with 13 bases spanning the gap.

This chain uses TRBV27 with TRBJ1-1, with D possibly being TRBD1 (6 bases). CDR1 is MNHEY, CDR2 SMNVEV, per germline (reference sequence). The CDR3 consists of 13 residues. The V end lost 8 bases, the J end lost 6 bases, and 16 bases lay between the germline ends. Written as DNA, the CDR3 is TGTGCCAGCGGAAGGGGGTTGGCTGCTGAAGCTTTCTTT. Translating it yields CASGRGLAAEAFF.

This chain links TRBV24-1 with TRBJ1-2, with a possible D match to TRBD1 (5 bases). The CDR3 has 17 residues. In germline, CDR1 is KGHDR, CDR2 SFDVKD. V shed 7 bases and J shed 5 bases, with 25 bases lying between them. The CDR3 is CATSLGTSSREGYGYTF. The CDR3, as DNA: TGTGCCACCAGCCTAGGGACCTCATCCCGCGAAGGATATGGCTACACCTTC.

J is TRBJ1-2 and V is TRBV19; D ambiguous. CDR1 and CDR2 from the germline V gene are LNHDA and SQIVND (reference sequence). Trimming pared 7 bases from V and 6 bases from J, leaving 15 bases between. This CDR3 is built from 13 residues. Written as DNA, the CDR3 is TGTGCCAGTACCGTAAGAAGGGAGCATGGCTACACCTTC. This gives the protein CASTVRREHGYTF.

V and J are TRBV18 and TRBJ1-1; D is undetermined. CDR3 length: 14 amino acids. Deletions cut 2 bases from V and 0 bases from J, with 7 bases between. Germline-derived CDR1 and CDR2 are KGHSH and LQKENI. DNA of the CDR3: TGTGCCAGCTCACCAGGGGATTTGAACACTGAAGCTTTCTTT. Its translation is CASSPGDLNTEAFF.

This rearrangement joins TRBV28 to TRBJ2-7; D possibly matches TRBD1 or TRBD2 (5 bases each). Germline CDR1 MDHEN, CDR2 SYDVKM. This CDR3 is built from 14 residues. V lost 6 bases to trimming and J lost 0 bases, with 12 bases between them. The CDR3 sequence: CASSPGTDSYEQYF. The CDR3 DNA sequence: TGTGCCAGCAGCCCCGGGACGGACTCCTACGAGCAGTACTTC. The full variable domain, completed using reference TRBV28 and TRBJ2-7, is DVKVTQSSRYLVKRTGEKVFLECVQDMDHENMFWYRQDPGLGLRLIYFSYDVKMKEKGDIPEGYSVSREKKERFSLILESASTNQTSMYLCASSPGTDSYEQYFGPGTRLTVT.

V and J are TRBV18 and TRBJ1-4, with TRBD1 matching 8 bases. This CDR3 has 14 amino acids. Germline trimming cut 4 bases from V and 8 bases from J; bases unmatched to any gene: 6. Germline CDR1 is KGHSH and CDR2 is LQKENI. The CDR3: CASSRDRLAEKLFF. The CDR3 nucleotides are TGTGCCAGCTCACGGGACAGGTTGGCGGAAAAACTGTTTTTT.

The chain links TRBV4-1 to TRBJ2-1, with D possibly matching TRBD1 (6 bases). V was clipped by 1 base and J by 1 base, with 8 bases between them. CDR3 length equals 15 residues. CDR1 and CDR2 from the germline V gene are MGHRA and YSYEKL. CDR3: CASSQGQGSYNEQFF. The CDR3, as DNA: TGCGCCAGCAGCCAAGGGCAGGGGTCCTACAATGAGCAGTTCTTC.